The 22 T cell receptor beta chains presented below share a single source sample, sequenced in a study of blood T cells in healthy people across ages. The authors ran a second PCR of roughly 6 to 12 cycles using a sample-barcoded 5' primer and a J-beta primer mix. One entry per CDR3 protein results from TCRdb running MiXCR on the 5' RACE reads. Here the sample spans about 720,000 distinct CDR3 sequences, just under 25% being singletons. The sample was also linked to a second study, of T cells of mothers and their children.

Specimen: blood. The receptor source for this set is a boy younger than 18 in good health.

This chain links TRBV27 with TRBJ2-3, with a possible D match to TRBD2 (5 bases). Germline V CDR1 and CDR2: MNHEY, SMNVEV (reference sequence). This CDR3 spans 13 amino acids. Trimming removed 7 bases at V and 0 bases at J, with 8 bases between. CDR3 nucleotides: TGTGCCAGCACTAGCTTTAGCACAGATACGCAGTATTTT. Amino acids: CASTSFSTDTQYF.

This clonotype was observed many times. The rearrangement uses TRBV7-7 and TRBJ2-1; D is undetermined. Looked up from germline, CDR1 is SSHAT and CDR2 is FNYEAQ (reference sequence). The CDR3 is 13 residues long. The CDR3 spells CASSRGSYNEQFF. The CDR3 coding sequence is TGTGCATCCTCCCGCGGCTCCTACAATGAGCAGTTCTTC. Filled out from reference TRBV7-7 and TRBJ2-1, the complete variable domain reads GAGVSQSPRYKVTKRGQDVTLRCDPISSHATLYWYQQALGQGPEFLTYFNYEAQPDKSGLPSDRFSAERPEGSISTLTIQRTEQRDSAMYRCASSRGSYNEQFFGPGTRLTVL.

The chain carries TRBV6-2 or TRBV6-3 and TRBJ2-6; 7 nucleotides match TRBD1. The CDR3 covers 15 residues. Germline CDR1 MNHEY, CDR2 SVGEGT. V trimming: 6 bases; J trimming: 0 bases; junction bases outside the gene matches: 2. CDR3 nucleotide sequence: TGTGCCAGCAGCTACAGGGGCTCTGGGGCCAACGTCCTGACTTTC. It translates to CASSYRGSGANVLTF.

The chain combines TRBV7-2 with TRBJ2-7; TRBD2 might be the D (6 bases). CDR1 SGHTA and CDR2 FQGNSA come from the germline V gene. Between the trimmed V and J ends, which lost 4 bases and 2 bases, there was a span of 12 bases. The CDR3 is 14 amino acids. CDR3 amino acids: CASSSGTWAYEQYF. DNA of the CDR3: TGTGCCAGCAGCTCGGGGACTTGGGCCTACGAGCAGTACTTC.

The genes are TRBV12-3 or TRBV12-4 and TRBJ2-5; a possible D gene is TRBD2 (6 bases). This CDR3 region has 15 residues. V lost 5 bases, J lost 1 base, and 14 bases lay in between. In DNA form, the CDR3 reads TGTGCCAGCAGTCCTTCCGGGACTCTCCAAGAGACCCAGTACTTC. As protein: CASSPSGTLQETQYF.

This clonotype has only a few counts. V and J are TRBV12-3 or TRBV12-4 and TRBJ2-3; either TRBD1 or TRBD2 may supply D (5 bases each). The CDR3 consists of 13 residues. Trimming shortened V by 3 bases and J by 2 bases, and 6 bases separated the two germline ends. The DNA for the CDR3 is TGTGCCAGCAGTTTCGGGGCCACAGATACGCAGTATTTT. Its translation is CASSFGATDTQYF.

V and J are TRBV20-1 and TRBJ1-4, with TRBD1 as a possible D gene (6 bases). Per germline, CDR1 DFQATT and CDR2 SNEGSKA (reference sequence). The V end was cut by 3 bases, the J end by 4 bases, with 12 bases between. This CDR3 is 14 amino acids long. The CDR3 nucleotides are TGCAGTGCTAGTATACAGGGCCTTAATGAAAAACTGTTTTTT. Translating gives CSASIQGLNEKLFF.

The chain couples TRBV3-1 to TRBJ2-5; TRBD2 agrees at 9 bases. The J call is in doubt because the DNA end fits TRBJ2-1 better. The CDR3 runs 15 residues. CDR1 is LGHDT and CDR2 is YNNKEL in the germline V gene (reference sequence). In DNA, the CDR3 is TGTGCCAGCAGCCAACCAGCGGGGGGTCCCGGTGAGCAGTTCTTC. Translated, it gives CASSQPAGGPGEQFF.

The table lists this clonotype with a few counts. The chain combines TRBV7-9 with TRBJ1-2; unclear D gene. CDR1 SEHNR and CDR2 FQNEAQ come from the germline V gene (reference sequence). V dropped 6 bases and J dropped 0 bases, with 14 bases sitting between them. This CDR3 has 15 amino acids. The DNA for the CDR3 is TGTGCCAGCAGTTATGATCAACAGCCTAACTATGGCTACACCTTC. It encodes CASSYDQQPNYGYTF.

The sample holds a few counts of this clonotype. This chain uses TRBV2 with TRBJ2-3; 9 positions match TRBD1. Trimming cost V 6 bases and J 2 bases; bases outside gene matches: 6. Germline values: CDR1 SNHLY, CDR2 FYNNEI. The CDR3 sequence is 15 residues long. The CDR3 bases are TGTGCCAGCAGGCCGGACAGGGGCCTCACAGATACGCAGTATTTT. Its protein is CASRPDRGLTDTQYF.

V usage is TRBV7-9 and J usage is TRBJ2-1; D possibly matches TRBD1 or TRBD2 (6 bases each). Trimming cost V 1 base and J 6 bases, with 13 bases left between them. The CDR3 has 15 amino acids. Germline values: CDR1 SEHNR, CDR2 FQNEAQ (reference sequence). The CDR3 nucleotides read TGTGCCAGCAGCTTAGAAGAACAGGGAGGCAATGAGCAGTTCTTC. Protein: CASSLEEQGGNEQFF. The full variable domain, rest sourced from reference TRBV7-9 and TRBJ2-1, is DTGVSQNPRHKITKRGQNVTFRCDPISEHNRLYWYRQTLGQGPEFLTYFQNEAQLEKSRLLSDRFSAERPKGSFSTLEIQRTEQGDSAMYLCASSLEEQGGNEQFFGPGTRLTVL.

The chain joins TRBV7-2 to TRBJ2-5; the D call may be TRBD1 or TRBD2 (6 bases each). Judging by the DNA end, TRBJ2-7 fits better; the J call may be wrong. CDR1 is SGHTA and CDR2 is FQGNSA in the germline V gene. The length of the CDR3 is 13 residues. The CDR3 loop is CASTPGASYEQYF. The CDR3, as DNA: TGTGCCAGCACACCGGGGGCTTCATACGAGCAGTACTTC.

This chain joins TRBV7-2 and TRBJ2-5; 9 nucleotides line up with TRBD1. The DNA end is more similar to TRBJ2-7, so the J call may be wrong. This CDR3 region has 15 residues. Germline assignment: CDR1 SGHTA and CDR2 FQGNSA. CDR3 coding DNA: TGTGCCAGCAGCGACGCCGGGACAGGGTATTACGAGCAGTACTTC. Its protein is CASSDAGTGYYEQYF.

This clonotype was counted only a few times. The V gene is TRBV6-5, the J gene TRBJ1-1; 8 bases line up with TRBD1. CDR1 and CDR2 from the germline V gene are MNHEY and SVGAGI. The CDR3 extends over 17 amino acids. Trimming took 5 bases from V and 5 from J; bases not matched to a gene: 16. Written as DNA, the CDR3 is TGTGCCAGCAGTCCGACAACATACAGGACAGGGCAGACTGAAGCTTTCTTT. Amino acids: CASSPTTYRTGQTEAFF.

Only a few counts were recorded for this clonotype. CDR3 bases: TGTGCCACCGCAATAGCCCCTACCTACAATGAGCAGTTCTTC. Encoded protein: CATAIAPTYNEQFF. The genes are TRBV27 and TRBJ2-5; D gene unclear. The J call may be incorrect, as the DNA end agrees better with TRBJ2-1. In germline, CDR1 is MNHEY, CDR2 SMNVEV (reference sequence). This CDR3 has 14 amino acids.

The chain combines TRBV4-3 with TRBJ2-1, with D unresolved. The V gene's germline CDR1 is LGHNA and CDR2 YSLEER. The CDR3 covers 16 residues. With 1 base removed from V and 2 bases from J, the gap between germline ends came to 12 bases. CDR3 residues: CASSQAGVATYNEQFF. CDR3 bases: TGCGCCAGCAGCCAAGCCGGAGTGGCTACCTACAATGAGCAGTTCTTC.

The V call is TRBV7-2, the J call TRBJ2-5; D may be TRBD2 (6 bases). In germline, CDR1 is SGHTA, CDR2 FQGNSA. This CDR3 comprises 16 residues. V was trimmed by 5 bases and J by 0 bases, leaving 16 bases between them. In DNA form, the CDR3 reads TGTGCCAGCAGCCCTCCGGGACTCCCGTACCAAGAGACCCAGTACTTC. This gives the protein CASSPPGLPYQETQYF.

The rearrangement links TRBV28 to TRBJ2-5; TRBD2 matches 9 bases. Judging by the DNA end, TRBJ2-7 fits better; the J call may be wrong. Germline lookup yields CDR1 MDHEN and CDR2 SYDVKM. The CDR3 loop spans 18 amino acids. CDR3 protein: CASSFTSSSSGTPYEQYF. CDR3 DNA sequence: TGTGCCAGCAGTTTTACCAGCTCGTCTAGCGGGACACCCTACGAGCAGTACTTC.

This CDR3 reads CASSGWEFYGYTF. The CDR3 nucleotides read TGTGCCAGTAGTGGTTGGGAGTTCTATGGCTACACCTTC. The V and J genes are TRBV19 and TRBJ1-2; D unclear. The length of the CDR3 is 13 residues. Trimming left V 5 bases short and J 4 bases short, with 11 bases between. Germline V gives CDR1 LNHDA, CDR2 SQIVND (reference sequence).

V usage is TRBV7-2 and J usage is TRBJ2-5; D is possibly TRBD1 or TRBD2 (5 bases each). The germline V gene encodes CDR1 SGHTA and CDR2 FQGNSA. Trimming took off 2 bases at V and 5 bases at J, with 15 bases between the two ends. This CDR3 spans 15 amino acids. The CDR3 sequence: CASSLMGSWGETQYF. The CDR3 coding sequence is TGTGCCAGCAGCTTAATGGGATCATGGGGGGAGACCCAGTACTTC.

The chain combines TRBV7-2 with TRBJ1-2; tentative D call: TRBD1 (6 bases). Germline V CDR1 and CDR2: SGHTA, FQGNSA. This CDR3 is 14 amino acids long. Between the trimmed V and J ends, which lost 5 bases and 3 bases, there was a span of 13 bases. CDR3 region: CASSPGTFDYGYTF. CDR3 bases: TGTGCCAGCAGCCCCGGGACATTTGACTATGGCTACACCTTC.

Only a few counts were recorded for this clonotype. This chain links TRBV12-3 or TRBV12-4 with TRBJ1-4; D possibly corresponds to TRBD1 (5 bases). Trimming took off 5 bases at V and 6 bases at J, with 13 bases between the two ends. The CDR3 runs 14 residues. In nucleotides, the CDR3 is TGTGCCAGCAGTGAGGACGGGACGCATGAAAAACTGTTTTTT. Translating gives CASSEDGTHEKLFF.